The sample holds a few counts of the clone carrying this T cell receptor beta chain. Original handling: Amplification from reference gene primers served as the basis for estimated nucleated cell counts. The protocol was immunoSEQ multiplex PCR, while the TCRdb copy is restricted to in-frame clones and leaves out a portion. Clone size and V and J calls were adopted from that table, with D and trimming inferred from the DNA. The repertoire consists of fewer than 300,000 clones, with 88% occurring once and the leading ten covering 4%. The record originates from a study of blood T cell repertoires in COVID-19. The overall study: Acute-phase and convalescent COVID-19 samples originated in the United States, Italy and Spain. T cells, B-cell-depleted T cells, or PBMCs supplied cDNA or gDNA.

V lost 0 bases to trimming and J lost 1 base, with 10 bases between them. The CDR3 has 15 amino acids. In germline, CDR1 is SGHDT, CDR2 YYEEEE. This chain joins TRBV5-6 and TRBJ1-1, with unresolved D. The sequenced sample consisted of peripheral blood. The TCR comes from a man aged 60 to 69 who had recovered from COVID-19. CDR3 coding DNA: TGTGCCAGCAGCTTGGTTGACACGGAGAACACTGAAGCTTTCTTT. Amino acids: CASSLVDTENTEAFF.